This is a list of T cell receptor beta chains from one sample in a study of control samples from healthy donors and cancer patients. Measured with immunoSEQ multiplex PCR; TCRdb has only the in-frame clones, and not every one. The table has 90,000 or so clones, about 88% seen once. Sequences were obtained from PBMCs. These receptors came from a man in his 70s with lung cancer. Each CDR3 is given with its conserved first and last residue. The D gene is left open where the match is weak. A row's size may be missing; if present it is once, few, many or a size class.

cdr3_length d_call j_call clone_size v_call cdr3_nt cdr3_aa
18 NA TRBJ2-1 NA TRBV7-7 TGTGCCAGCAGCCTACACCGACCGGGACTCTTTCCTTACAATGAGCAGTTCTTC CASSLHRPGLFPYNEQFF
15 NA TRBJ1-4 NA TRBV29-1 TGCAGCGTTAATGTGGGGGGTGTAAGGGGAGAAAAACTGTTTTTT CSVNVGGVRGEKLFF
16 TRBD1 TRBJ1-2 NA TRBV9 TGTGCCAGCAGCGTTCGCCTAACAGGGGAAAACTATGGCTACACCTTC CASSVRLTGENYGYTF
16 TRBD2 TRBJ2-1 NA TRBV11-2 TGTGCCAGCAGCTCAACCGGGACTAGCGGGGGGTTAATGGAGTTCTTC CASSSTGTSGGLMEFF
15 TRBD2 TRBJ2-3 few TRBV6-5 TGTGCCAGCAGTCGCGCGGGGGGGCCGGGAGATACGCAGTATTTT CASSRAGGPGDTQYF
14 TRBD1 TRBJ2-2 NA TRBV2 TGTGCCAGCACGGCAGGGGGCTATACCGGGGAGCTGTTTTTT CASTAGGYTGELFF
12 NA TRBJ2-5 NA TRBV5-1 TGCGCCAGCAGCTTGTACCGGGAGACCCAGTACTTC CASSLYRETQYF
13 NA TRBJ2-6 NA TRBV6-2/TRBV6-3 TGTGCCAGCAGCACCAGTGGGGCCAACGTCCTGACTTTC CASSTSGANVLTF
15 NA TRBJ2-3 NA TRBV15 TGTGCCACCAGCAGGCCCCAGACTAGCACAGATACGCAGTATTTT CATSRPQTSTDTQYF
13 NA TRBJ2-3 NA TRBV27 TGTGCCAGCAGTATGACCTATGGCGATACGCAGTATTTT CASSMTYGDTQYF
12 TRBD1 TRBJ2-5 NA TRBV28 TGTGCCAGCAGACAGGGGTTAGAGACCCAGTACTTC CASRQGLETQYF
17 NA TRBJ2-1 NA TRBV19 TGTGCCAGTAGTATCCAAAACCGGGACCCTGCCTACAATGAGCAGTTCTTC CASSIQNRDPAYNEQFF
13 NA TRBJ2-1 NA TRBV7-9 TGTGCCAGCAGCTTACGAGGGGACGATGAGCAGTTCTTC CASSLRGDDEQFF
13 NA TRBJ2-3 NA TRBV15 TGTGCCACCCGACCAGGGGTAGCAGATACGCAGTATTTT CATRPGVADTQYF
15 TRBD1 TRBJ1-5 NA TRBV19 TGTGCCACCCGCAGGTCGACAGGGGGCACTCAGCCCCAGCATTTT CATRRSTGGTQPQHF
16 NA TRBJ1-3 NA TRBV7-9 TGTGCCAGCAGCTTTATTTCGGGTTTCTCTGGAAACACCATATATTTT CASSFISGFSGNTIYF
14 NA TRBJ1-2 NA TRBV19 TGTGCCAGTATCCCCTCCACAGCAAGCTATGGCTACACCTTC CASIPSTASYGYTF
17 TRBD2 TRBJ2-1 NA TRBV6-6 TGTGCCAGCAGACGACGGACTAGCGGGGGTTTCTACAATGAGCAGTTCTTC CASRRRTSGGFYNEQFF
14 NA TRBJ1-2 NA TRBV6-5 TGTGCCAGCAGTTACTCGTCGGTCCCCGGGAGCTACACCTTC CASSYSSVPGSYTF
13 TRBD1 TRBJ1-3 NA TRBV6-5 TGTGCCAGCCAACAGGGGGATGGAAACACCATATATTTT CASQQGDGNTIYF
15 NA TRBJ2-2 NA TRBV3-1/TRBV3-2 TGTGCCAGCAGCCTGAGATTGGGGAACACCGGGGAGCTGTTTTTT CASSLRLGNTGELFF
13 NA TRBJ1-2 NA TRBV12-3/TRBV12-4 TGTGCCAGCAGTTCCTCCTTGGGCTATGGCTACACCTTC CASSSSLGYGYTF
16 TRBD2 TRBJ2-3 NA TRBV9 TGTGCCAGCAGCCCCGTAGCGGGGGGGGGCTCAGATACGCAGTATTTT CASSPVAGGGSDTQYF
15 NA TRBJ1-2 NA TRBV11-2 TGTGCCAGCAGCTTAGTTCGGGACAACGCCTATGGCTACACCTTC CASSLVRDNAYGYTF
11 NA TRBJ2-7 NA TRBV29-1 TGCAGCACCGTAGAAATGTACGAGCAGTACTTC CSTVEMYEQYF
13 NA TRBJ2-2 NA TRBV24-1 TGTGCCACCAGGCAGGGCAGCACCGGGGAGCTGTTTTTT CATRQGSTGELFF
12 NA TRBJ1-1 NA TRBV24-1 TGTGCCACCAGTCGGGGTATGACTGAAGCTTTCTTT CATSRGMTEAFF
17 TRBD1 TRBJ1-4 few TRBV5-1 TGCGCCAGCAGCCCGACCGGGACAGGGCCAACTAATGAAAAACTGTTTTTT CASSPTGTGPTNEKLFF
14 NA TRBJ1-4 NA TRBV11-2 TGTGCCAGCAGCTTAGCAGGGGCTAATGAAAAACTGTTTTTT CASSLAGANEKLFF
14 NA TRBJ1-5 NA TRBV12-5 TGTGCTAGTGGTTTGGGGGTCAGCCATCAGCCCCAGCATTTT CASGLGVSHQPQHF
11 NA TRBJ2-7 NA TRBV6-2/TRBV6-3 TGTGCCAGCAGTGTTACAGACGAGCAGTACTTC CASSVTDEQYF
15 NA TRBJ2-3 NA TRBV7-3 TGTGCCAGCAGCTTAGGAACAGGGAGGGAAGATACGCAGTATTTT CASSLGTGREDTQYF
13 NA TRBJ2-7 NA TRBV7-7 TGTGCCAGCAGCTTAGATTTGGGCGGTGAGCAGTACTTC CASSLDLGGEQYF
15 NA TRBJ2-3 NA TRBV24-1 TGTGCCACCAGTGACCCGGACAGATACACAGATACGCAGTATTTT CATSDPDRYTDTQYF
15 NA TRBJ2-7 NA TRBV6-5 TGTGCCAGCAGTTACGATGGTAGCAGGGGACGCGAGCAGTACTTC CASSYDGSRGREQYF
12 NA TRBJ2-7 NA TRBV10-1 TGCGCCAGCAGTCAGGGTACCTACGAGCAGTACTTC CASSQGTYEQYF
15 TRBD1 TRBJ2-1 once TRBV9 TGTGCCAGCAGCCAGGGACAGGGGGCTTACAATGAGCAGTTCTTC CASSQGQGAYNEQFF
15 TRBD1 TRBJ1-1 NA TRBV11-1 TGTGCCAGCAGCCTAAGGACAGGTTTTATGACTGAAGCTTTCTTT CASSLRTGFMTEAFF
14 NA TRBJ2-4 NA TRBV19 TGTGCCAGTAGTAGGACAGTACCCAAAAACATTCAGTACTTC CASSRTVPKNIQYF
15 TRBD1 TRBJ2-7 NA TRBV7-2 TGTGCCAGCAGGTTCGACAGGGGGGTCTCCTACGAGCAGTACTTC CASRFDRGVSYEQYF
16 TRBD2 TRBJ2-3 NA TRBV5-1 TGCGCCAGCAGCTTGTACGGACTAGCGGGGGTCGATACGCAGTATTTT CASSLYGLAGVDTQYF